The rows below give T cell receptor beta chains drawn from one sample of a study of shared clonotypes between healthy human individuals. Assay: immunoSEQ multiplex PCR; the TCRdb copy retains only in-frame clones and omits some. The sample consists of some 650,000 clones, about 96% of them appearing once. The source material was naive CD4+ T cells sorted from blood. The source of these receptors is a woman aged 25 to 45 in good health. Both conserved end residues are part of each CDR3. Each record gives: J gene, V gene, clone size, CDR3 length, CDR3 protein. Size is omitted from some rows. Given values are once, few, many or a class for expanded clones.

>TRBJ2-3|TRBV2|NA|13
CASRGTSTDTQYF
>TRBJ1-4|TRBV19|NA|14
CASSIGSGREKLFF
>TRBJ2-2|TRBV6-1|NA|15
CASSEDLQNTGELFF
>TRBJ2-1|TRBV14|NA|16
CASSALTHASGNEQFF
>TRBJ2-7|TRBV7-9|NA|16
CASSYSQGGISYEQYF
>TRBJ2-1|TRBV4-1|NA|17
CASSQDLWTSGRNEQFF
>TRBJ2-4|TRBV13|once|19
CASSLGWESITLAKNIQYF
>TRBJ2-2|TRBV5-4|NA|15
CASSTVQGFAGELFF
>TRBJ1-4|TRBV5-1|NA|16
CASSLAGQGSNEKLFF
>TRBJ2-2|TRBV18|NA|13
CASSPGMDGELFF
>TRBJ2-7|TRBV5-1|NA|15
CASSLETSGPYEQYF
>TRBJ2-2|TRBV9|NA|16
CASSPQAGARNGELFF
>TRBJ2-7|TRBV28|NA|16
CASRSLVDRRTYEQYF
>TRBJ2-3|TRBV7-9|NA|14
CASSLIISTDTQYF
>TRBJ2-7|TRBV10-1|NA|14
CASSELDREYEQYF
>TRBJ2-1|TRBV10-3|NA|14
CAIRTSGNRNEQFF
>TRBJ2-2|TRBV4-1|NA|15
CASSTHYAGNGELFF
>TRBJ1-1|TRBV13|NA|13
CATELLDSSKAFF
>TRBJ1-2|TRBV28|NA|12
CASSFRPYGYTF
>TRBJ2-5|TRBV28|NA|13
CASSPGIVETQYF
>TRBJ2-7|TRBV28|NA|13
CASSFQGTYEQYF
>TRBJ2-3|TRBV28|NA|14
CASRMLTGTDTQYF
>TRBJ2-3|TRBV11-2|NA|14
CASSLNPLTDTQYF
>TRBJ2-7|TRBV5-1|NA|13
CASSSDGSYEQYF
>TRBJ2-5|TRBV9|NA|15
CASSEGLADQETQYF
>TRBJ2-7|TRBV5-1|NA|14
CASSTMGLSYEQYF
>TRBJ1-4|TRBV28|NA|12
CASSLSQKELFF
>TRBJ2-2|TRBV7-9|NA|11
CASSSPGELFF
>TRBJ2-1|TRBV15|NA|16
CATSREDTSSYNEQFF
>TRBJ2-7|TRBV10-3|NA|13
CAISESSSYEQYF
>TRBJ2-1|TRBV7-2|NA|15
CASSDNGGDYNEQFF
>TRBJ2-5|TRBV28|NA|18
CASSVEQTAWDSQETQYF
>TRBJ2-1|TRBV7-2|NA|17
CASSGLGLRQGATEQFF
>TRBJ2-1|TRBV28|NA|17
CASRPLSRDRRGNEQFF
>TRBJ1-2|TRBV10-3|NA|13
CAISGGGPYGYTF
>TRBJ2-5|TRBV30|NA|13
CAWSVRAQETQYF
>TRBJ2-3|TRBV28|NA|17
CASSKGTSGRNTDTQYF
>TRBJ1-3|TRBV5-6|NA|15
CASSFGWLSGNTIYF
>TRBJ2-3|TRBV28|NA|13
CASRSQGADTQYF
>TRBJ1-2|TRBV1|NA|16
CTSSQEIASLDVGYTF
>TRBJ1-1|TRBV5-1|NA|14
CASSLVRPNTEAFF
>TRBJ1-1|TRBV5-4|NA|14
CASSLEGMNTEAFF
>TRBJ2-1|TRBV2|NA|14
CASLGDRGYNEQFF
>TRBJ1-3|TRBV6-1|few|14
CASSEQSSGNTIYF
>TRBJ2-2|TRBV12-5|NA|18
CASGFLVTSGRNTGELFF
>TRBJ1-2|TRBV30|NA|14
CAWSGGGSFYGYTF